The entry that follows covers one T cell receptor beta chain sequence. This clone has only one observation. Its antigen remains unidentified. Nothing much larger sits one base from this clone, and base qualities are not available. At the junction V is shortened by 7 bases and J by 1 base, with 10 bases in between. Via the germline V gene, CDR1 is MNHEY and CDR2 SVGAGI. The cysteine opens and the phenylalanine closes a CDR3 of 13 amino acids. Only the CDR3 part of the read is kept: 39 bases, read in frame from the first base. The data originate from a study of T cell responses to AZD1222 COVID-19 vaccine (dated by TCRdb to the early 2020s). For context, the study as a whole: AZD1222 recipients whose second dose came at about 4 weeks and those whose second dose came at about 12 weeks were combined into one group, since spike-specific TCR depth and breadth did not differ between the two schedules. A total of roughly 240 trial participants underwent TCR sequencing, of whom some 210 received two doses of AZD1222 and about 25 received two doses of the MenACWY control vaccine. Trial participants were enrolled into age subgroups of 18-55, 56-69 and 70-plus years, which contained around 150, 28 and 57 TCR-sequenced participants, respectively.

This sample's time point label indicates: baseline before first vaccination. The vaccinee samples were drawn from two UK trials, COV001 and COV002, one of which was a single-blind randomized controlled phase 2/3 trial testing AZD1222 (ChAdOx1 nCoV-19) in healthy adults. For TCRbeta chain sequencing, PBMC samples were collected from trial participants at day 0 and at day 28 after the second dose. Findings and caveats that apply to the study as a whole: Participants were mostly white British and included more females than males, and it was suggested by the authors that clonal diversity may have been underestimated. Epitopes outside the regions mutated in the B.1.351 and B.1.1.7 variants were reportedly recognized by nearly half of the unique spike-specific TCRs. Because no samples from the day 14 peak response were available, repertoires could be characterized only after the peak T cell response. A significant rise in spike-specific TCR breadth and depth was observed after two AZD1222 doses relative to day 0 and relative to MenACWY recipients. Only five or six AZD1222 recipients were SARS-CoV-2 seropositive at baseline, limiting conclusions about previously exposed vaccinees. Vaccine-associated CD4 TCRs spanned the whole spike protein, with dominant responses in regions 160-218 and 743-854. In the small 56-69-year group, the increase in depth fell short of significance, most likely because of low power.

The CDR3 regions of human TCRbeta chains were subjected to immunosequencing. On the study's bioinformatics: Repertoire TCRs were matched against a reference library of SARS-CoV-2-specific TCRs generated with the MIRA antigen-specificity platform. Breadth was defined as the fraction of unique TCRs that were SARS-CoV-2-associated. Depth was defined as the fraction of total T cells that were SARS-CoV-2-associated. Using the MIRA data, every spike-specific TCR was mapped to the spike region that the TCR reacted to and assigned to either a CD4 or a CD8 class. Log10-transformed breadth and depth values were compared by one-way ANOVA with Sidak's multiple comparisons tests. TCRdb's version of the immuneACCESS table is confined to in-frame rearrangements and falls short of the full clone set. An unresolved V gene accounts for under half of the shortfall where checked; the remainder is of unknown origin. V and J calls and clone size follow that table, whereas D and trimming were derived from the DNA. This sample has approximately 100,000 clones in its table, and around 95% of those were observed once. 2.2% of the sample goes to the ten largest clones.

This TCR was sampled from an adult in good health. The specimen comprised peripheral blood, sampled on day 0 of AZD1222 vaccination. The chain employs TRBV6-5 and TRBJ1-1, with an unclear D gene assignment. Here is the DNA: TGTGCCAGCAACCGAGGACGGAACACTGAAGCTTTCTTT. It translates as CASNRGRNTEAFF.